Listed here are 2 T cell receptor beta chains from one sample, sequenced in a study of early T cells in non-severe SARS-CoV-2 infection. TCRdb re-derived calls from the 5' RACE reads in MiXCR, one entry per CDR3 protein. The profile covers just over 25,000 distinct CDR3 sequences, with approximately 4% appearing a single time and approximately 10% taken by the ten largest. The sample comprised whole blood. The receptors were sampled from an adult who was a healthcare worker with PCR-confirmed SARS-CoV-2 infection or an uninfected control (not recorded which).

This clonotype appeared many times. The V and J genes are TRBV29-1 and TRBJ2-1; D unclear. This CDR3 spans 13 amino acids. V was pared by 4 bases and J by 9 bases, with 16 bases between. Germline lookup yields CDR1 SQVTM and CDR2 ANQGSEA. The CDR3 reads CSVAFGIDAEQFF. In DNA form, the CDR3 reads TGCAGCGTTGCGTTTGGAATAGATGCTGAGCAGTTCTTC.

In this sample, this clonotype turned up many times. The V gene is TRBV29-1, the J gene TRBJ2-7; D uncertain. V was pared by 4 bases and J by 6 bases, with 10 bases between. The CDR3 has 11 amino acids. Germline V gene sequence: CDR1 SQVTM, CDR2 ANQGSEA. CDR3 nucleotides: TGCAGCGTTGGAGAAGAAAGCGAGCAGTACTTC. Translated: CSVGEESEQYF.